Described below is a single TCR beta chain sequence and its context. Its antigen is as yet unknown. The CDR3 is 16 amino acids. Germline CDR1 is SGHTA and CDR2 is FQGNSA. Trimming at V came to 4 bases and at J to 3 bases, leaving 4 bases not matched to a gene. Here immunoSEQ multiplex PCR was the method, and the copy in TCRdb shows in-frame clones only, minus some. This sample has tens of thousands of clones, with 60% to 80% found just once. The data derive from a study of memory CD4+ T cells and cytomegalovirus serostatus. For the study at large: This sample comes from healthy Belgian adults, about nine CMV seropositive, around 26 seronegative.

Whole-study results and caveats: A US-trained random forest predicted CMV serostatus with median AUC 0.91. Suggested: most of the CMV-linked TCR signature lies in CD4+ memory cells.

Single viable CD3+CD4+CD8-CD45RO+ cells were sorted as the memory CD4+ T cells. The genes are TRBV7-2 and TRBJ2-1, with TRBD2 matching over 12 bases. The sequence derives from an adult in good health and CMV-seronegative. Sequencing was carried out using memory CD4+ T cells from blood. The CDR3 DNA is TGTGCCAGCAGCTCGACTAGCGGGGGACGCTACAATGAGCAGTTCTTC. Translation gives CASSSTSGGRYNEQFF.